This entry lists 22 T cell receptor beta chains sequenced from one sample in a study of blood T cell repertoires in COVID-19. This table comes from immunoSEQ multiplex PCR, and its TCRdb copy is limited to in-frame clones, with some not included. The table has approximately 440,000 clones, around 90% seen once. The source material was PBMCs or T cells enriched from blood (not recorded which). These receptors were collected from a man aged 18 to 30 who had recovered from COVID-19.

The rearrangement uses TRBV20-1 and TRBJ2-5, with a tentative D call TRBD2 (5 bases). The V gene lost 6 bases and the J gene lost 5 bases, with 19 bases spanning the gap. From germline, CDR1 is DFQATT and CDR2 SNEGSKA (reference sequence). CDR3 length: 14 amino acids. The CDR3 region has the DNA TGCAGTGCAAGTCCTCGGACTTTCGGGGAGACCCAGTACTTC. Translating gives CSASPRTFGETQYF.

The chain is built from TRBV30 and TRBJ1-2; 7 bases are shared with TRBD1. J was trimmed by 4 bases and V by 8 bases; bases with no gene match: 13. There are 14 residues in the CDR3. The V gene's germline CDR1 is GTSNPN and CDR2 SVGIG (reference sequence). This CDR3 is CAARRGGAGYGYTF. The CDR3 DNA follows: TGTGCCGCCAGGCGAGGGGGCGCCGGCTATGGCTACACCTTC.

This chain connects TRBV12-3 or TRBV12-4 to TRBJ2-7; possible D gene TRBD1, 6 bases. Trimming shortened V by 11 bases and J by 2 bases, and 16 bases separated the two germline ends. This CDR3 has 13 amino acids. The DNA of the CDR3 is TGTGCCTCGACCGGGACACATACCTACGAGCAGTACTTC. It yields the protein CASTGTHTYEQYF.

This CDR3 reads CASSLEGTVNSPLHF. The CDR3 region has the DNA TGCGCCAGCAGCTTGGAAGGGACAGTTAATTCACCCCTCCACTTT. The J gene is TRBJ1-6, the V gene TRBV5-1; TRBD1 matches at 7 bases. The CDR3 totals 15 residues. Germline V lookup: CDR1 SGHRS, CDR2 YFSETQ. After removal of 0 bases from V and 6 bases from J, the junction contained 3 bases not matched to a gene.

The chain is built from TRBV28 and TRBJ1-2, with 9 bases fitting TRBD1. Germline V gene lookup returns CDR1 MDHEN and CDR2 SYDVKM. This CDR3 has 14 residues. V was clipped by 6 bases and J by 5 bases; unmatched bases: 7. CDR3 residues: CASRGQGVRYGYTF. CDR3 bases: TGTGCCAGCAGGGGACAGGGTGTACGGTATGGCTACACCTTC.

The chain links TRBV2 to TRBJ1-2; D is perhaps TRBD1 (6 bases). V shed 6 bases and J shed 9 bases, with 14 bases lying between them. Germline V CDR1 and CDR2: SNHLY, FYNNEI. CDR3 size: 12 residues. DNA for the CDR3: TGTGCCAGCAGAGCCACAGGGTTTAGCTACACCTTC. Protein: CASRATGFSYTF.

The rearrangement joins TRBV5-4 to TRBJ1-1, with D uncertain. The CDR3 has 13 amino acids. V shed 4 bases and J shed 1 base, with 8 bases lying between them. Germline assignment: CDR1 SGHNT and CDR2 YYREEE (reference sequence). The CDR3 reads CASSRGANTEAFF. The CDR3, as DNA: TGTGCCAGCAGCCGAGGTGCGAACACTGAAGCTTTCTTT. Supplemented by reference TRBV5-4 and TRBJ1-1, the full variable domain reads ETGVTQSPTHLIKTRGQQVTLRCSSQSGHNTVSWYQQALGQGPQFIFQYYREEENGRGNFPPRFSGLQFPNYSSELNVNALELDDSALYLCASSRGANTEAFFGQGTRLTVV.

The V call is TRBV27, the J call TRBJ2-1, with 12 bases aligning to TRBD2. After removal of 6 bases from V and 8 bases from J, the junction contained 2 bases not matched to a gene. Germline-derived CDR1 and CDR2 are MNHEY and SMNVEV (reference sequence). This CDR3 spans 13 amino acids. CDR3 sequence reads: CASSRLAGDEQFF. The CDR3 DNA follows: TGTGCCAGCAGCAGACTAGCGGGAGATGAGCAGTTCTTC.

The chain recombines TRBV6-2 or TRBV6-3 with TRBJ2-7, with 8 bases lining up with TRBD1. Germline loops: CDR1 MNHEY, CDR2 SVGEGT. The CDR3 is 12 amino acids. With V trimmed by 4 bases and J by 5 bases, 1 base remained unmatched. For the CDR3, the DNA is TGTGCCAGCAGTTGGGACAGGAACGAGCAGTACTTC. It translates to CASSWDRNEQYF.

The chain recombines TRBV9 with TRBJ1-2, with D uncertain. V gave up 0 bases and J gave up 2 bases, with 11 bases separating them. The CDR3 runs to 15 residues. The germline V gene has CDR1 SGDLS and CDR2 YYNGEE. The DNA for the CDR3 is TGTGCCAGCAGCGTAGATCCAGCGGAGAACTATGGCTACACCTTC. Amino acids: CASSVDPAENYGYTF.

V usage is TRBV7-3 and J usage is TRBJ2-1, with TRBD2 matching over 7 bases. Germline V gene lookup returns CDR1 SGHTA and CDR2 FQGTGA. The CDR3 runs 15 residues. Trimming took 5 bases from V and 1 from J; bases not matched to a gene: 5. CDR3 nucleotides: TGTGCCAGCAGCGCGACGGGGGGATCCTACAATGAGCAGTTCTTC. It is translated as CASSATGGSYNEQFF.

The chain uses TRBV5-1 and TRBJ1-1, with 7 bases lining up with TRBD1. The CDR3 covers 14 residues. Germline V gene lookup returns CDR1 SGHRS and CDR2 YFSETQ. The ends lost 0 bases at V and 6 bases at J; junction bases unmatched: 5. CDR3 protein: CASSLGGTAAEAFF. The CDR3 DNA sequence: TGCGCCAGCAGCTTGGGAGGGACAGCTGCTGAAGCTTTCTTT.

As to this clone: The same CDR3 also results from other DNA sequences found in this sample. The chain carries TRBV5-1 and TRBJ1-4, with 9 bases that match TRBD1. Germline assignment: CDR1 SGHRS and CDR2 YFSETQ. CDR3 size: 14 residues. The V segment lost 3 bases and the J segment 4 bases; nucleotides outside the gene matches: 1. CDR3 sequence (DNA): TGCGCCAGCAGCTCGGGACAGGGTAATGAAAAACTGTTTTTT. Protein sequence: CASSSGQGNEKLFF.

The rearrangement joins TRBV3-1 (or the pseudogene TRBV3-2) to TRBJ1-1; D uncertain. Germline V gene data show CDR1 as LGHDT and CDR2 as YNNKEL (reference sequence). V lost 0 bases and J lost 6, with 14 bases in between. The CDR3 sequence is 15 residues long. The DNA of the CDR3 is TGTGCCAGCAGCCAAGATCGGCCAGGCCCATCTGAAGCTTTCTTT. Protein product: CASSQDRPGPSEAFF.

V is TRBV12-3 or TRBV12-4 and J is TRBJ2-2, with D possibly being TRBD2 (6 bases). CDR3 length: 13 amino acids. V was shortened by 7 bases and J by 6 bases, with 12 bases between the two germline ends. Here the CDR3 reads CASTWGVSGELFF. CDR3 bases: TGTGCCAGCACCTGGGGGGTCTCCGGGGAGCTGTTTTTT.

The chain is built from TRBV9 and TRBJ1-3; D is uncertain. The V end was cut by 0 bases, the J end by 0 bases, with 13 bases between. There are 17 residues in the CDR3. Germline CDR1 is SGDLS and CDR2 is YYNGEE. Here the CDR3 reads CASSVDLGESSGNTIYF. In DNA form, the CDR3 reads TGTGCCAGCAGCGTAGACCTTGGGGAGAGCTCTGGAAACACCATATATTTT.

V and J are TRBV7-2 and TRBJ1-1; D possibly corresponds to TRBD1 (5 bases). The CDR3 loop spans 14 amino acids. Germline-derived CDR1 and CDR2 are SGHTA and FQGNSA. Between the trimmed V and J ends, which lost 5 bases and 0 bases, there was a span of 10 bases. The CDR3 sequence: CASSPVTVNTEAFF. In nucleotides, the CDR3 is TGTGCCAGCAGCCCCGTGACAGTGAACACTGAAGCTTTCTTT.

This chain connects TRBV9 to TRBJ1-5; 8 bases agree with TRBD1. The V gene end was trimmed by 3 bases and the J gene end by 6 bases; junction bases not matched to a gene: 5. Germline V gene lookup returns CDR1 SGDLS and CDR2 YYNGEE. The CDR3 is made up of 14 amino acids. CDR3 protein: CASSGGQGSQPQHF. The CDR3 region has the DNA TGTGCCAGCAGCGGAGGACAGGGTAGTCAGCCCCAGCATTTT.

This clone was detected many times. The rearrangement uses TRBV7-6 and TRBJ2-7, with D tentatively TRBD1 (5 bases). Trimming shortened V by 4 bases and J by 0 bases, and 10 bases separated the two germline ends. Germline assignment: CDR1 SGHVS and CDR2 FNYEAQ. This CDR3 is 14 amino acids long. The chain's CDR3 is CASSSDSFSYEQYF. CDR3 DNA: TGTGCCAGCAGCTCTGACAGCTTCTCCTACGAGCAGTACTTC. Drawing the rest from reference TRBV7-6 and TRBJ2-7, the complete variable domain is GAGVSQSPRYKVTKRGQDVALRCDPISGHVSLYWYRQALGQGPEFLTYFNYEAQQDKSGLPNDRFSAERPEGSISTLTIQRTEQRDSAMYRCASSSDSFSYEQYFGPGTRLTVT.

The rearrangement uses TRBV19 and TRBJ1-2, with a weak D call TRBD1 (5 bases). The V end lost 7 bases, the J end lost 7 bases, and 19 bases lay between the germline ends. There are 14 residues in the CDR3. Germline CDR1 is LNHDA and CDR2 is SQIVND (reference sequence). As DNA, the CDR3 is TGTGCCAGTACCGGCGGGGGACCTCACCTTGGCTACACCTTC. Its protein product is CASTGGGPHLGYTF.

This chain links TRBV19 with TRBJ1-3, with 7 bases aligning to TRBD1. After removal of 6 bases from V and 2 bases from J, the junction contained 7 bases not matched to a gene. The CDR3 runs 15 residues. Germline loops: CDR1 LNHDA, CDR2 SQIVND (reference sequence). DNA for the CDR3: TGTGCCAGTAGAACTGCCGGGACAGCTGGAAACACCATATATTTT. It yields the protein CASRTAGTAGNTIYF.

The CDR3 DNA follows: TGTGCCAGCAGCCCGCACGGTGGGGGCAGTCAAAAACTGTTTTTT. Translated: CASSPHGGGSQKLFF. V is TRBV9 and J is TRBJ1-4; TRBD1 is a possible D gene (6 bases). Trimming pared 4 bases from V and 9 bases from J, leaving 19 bases between. In germline, CDR1 is SGDLS, CDR2 YYNGEE. CDR3 length: 15 residues. The variable domain in full, with the rest retrieved from reference TRBV9 and TRBJ1-4, is DSGVTQTPKHLITATGQRVTLRCSPRSGDLSVYWYQQSLDQGLQFLIQYYNGEERAKGNILERFSAQQFPDLHSELNLSSLELGDSALYFCASSPHGGGSQKLFFGSGTQLSVL.